This entry describes one T cell receptor beta chain. This sample was included in a study of blood T cell repertoires in COVID-19. At the level of the study: Sites across the United States, Italy and Spain contributed samples from acute and convalescent COVID-19. Sample material is recorded as cDNA or gDNA derived from T cells, B-cell-depleted T cells, or PBMCs.

Sequencing was performed with immunoSEQ multiplex PCR; in TCRdb, only in-frame clones are kept and a portion is missing. The repertoire holds approximately 360,000 clones, around 90% seen once, with 6.5% to 8% in the top ten. Material: peripheral blood. This clonotype originated in a man aged 18-30 years with active or convalescent COVID-19.

CDR3 in DNA: TGTGCCAGTAGTGCCGTCAGGGGCCCTATGATTAACTATGGCTACACCTTC. This codes for CASSAVRGPMINYGYTF. The chain is built from TRBV19 and TRBJ1-2, with D tentatively TRBD1 (6 bases). Trimming left V 5 bases short and J 1 base short, with 20 bases between. The V gene's germline CDR1 is LNHDA and CDR2 SQIVND (reference sequence). The CDR3 consists of 17 residues.